A selection of T cell receptor beta chains follows, all from one sample in a study of blood T cell repertoires in COVID-19. Generated by immunoSEQ multiplex PCR, the TCRdb table keeps only in-frame clones and is missing some. The sample comprises roughly 28,000 clones, 87% of which are singletons, and roughly 9.9% rests with the top ten. Input material: peripheral blood. The receptors originated from a human donor in a cohort sampled during active COVID-19. The CDR3 runs from the conserved cysteine through the conserved F or W. The order of the fields is D gene, V gene, clone size, J gene, CDR3 DNA, CDR3 protein. The D gene is left open where the match is weak. Clone size, where shown, is once, few, many, or a class for clones that have expanded.

d_gene: TRBD1
v_gene: TRBV7-8
abundance: few
j_gene: TRBJ1-5
CDR3nt: TGTGCCAGCAGTCCTACAGGGGGCATCAATCAGCCCCAGCATTTT
CDR3aa: CASSPTGGINQPQHF

d_gene: TRBD1
v_gene: TRBV6-5
abundance: -
j_gene: TRBJ2-7
CDR3nt: TGTGCCAGCAGTTACCAGGGACAGGGGACTTACGAGCAGTACTTC
CDR3aa: CASSYQGQGTYEQYF

d_gene: -
v_gene: TRBV6-5
abundance: -
j_gene: TRBJ2-3
CDR3nt: TGTGCCTCACGAGATGAGAACACAGATACGCAGTATTTT
CDR3aa: CASRDENTDTQYF

d_gene: TRBD1
v_gene: TRBV18
abundance: -
j_gene: TRBJ1-6
CDR3nt: TGTGCCAGCTCACCGACAGGGGAACGGTCACCCCTCCACTTT
CDR3aa: CASSPTGERSPLHF

d_gene: -
v_gene: TRBV18
abundance: -
j_gene: TRBJ1-1
CDR3nt: TGTGCCAGCTCACCACTGGCAGACTTGAATGCTTTCTTT
CDR3aa: CASSPLADLNAFF

d_gene: TRBD2
v_gene: TRBV11-2
abundance: -
j_gene: TRBJ2-1
CDR3nt: TGTGCCAGCAGCTCCAGACTAGCGGGAGGGCCAAGCTCCTACAATGAGCAGTTCTTC
CDR3aa: CASSSRLAGGPSSYNEQFF

d_gene: TRBD1
v_gene: TRBV2
abundance: -
j_gene: TRBJ1-1
CDR3nt: TGTGCCAGCAGTCCACAGGGGTATCTTGAAGCTTTCTTT
CDR3aa: CASSPQGYLEAFF

d_gene: -
v_gene: TRBV5-1
abundance: once
j_gene: TRBJ2-3
CDR3nt: TGCGCCAGCAGCCCCCTTGGCGGCCCAGATACGCAGTATTTT
CDR3aa: CASSPLGGPDTQYF

d_gene: -
v_gene: TRBV5-5
abundance: -
j_gene: TRBJ2-5
CDR3nt: TGTGCCAGCAGCCTCAGTGGGACTCAGCGGGCTATCCAAGAGACCCAGTACTTC
CDR3aa: CASSLSGTQRAIQETQYF

d_gene: -
v_gene: TRBV7-2
abundance: -
j_gene: TRBJ2-3
CDR3nt: TGTGCCAGCAGCTCGGACACCCTCCCGGGCGATACGCAGTATTTT
CDR3aa: CASSSDTLPGDTQYF

d_gene: TRBD1
v_gene: TRBV5-1
abundance: -
j_gene: TRBJ2-2
CDR3nt: TGCGCCAGCAGCTTGAATGGACAGGGGACGGCCGGGGAGCTGTTTTTT
CDR3aa: CASSLNGQGTAGELFF

d_gene: -
v_gene: TRBV11-3
abundance: -
j_gene: TRBJ2-2
CDR3nt: TGTGCCAGCAGCTTAACCGGGACTAACACCGGGGAGCTGTTTTTT
CDR3aa: CASSLTGTNTGELFF

d_gene: -
v_gene: TRBV7-3
abundance: few
j_gene: TRBJ1-1
CDR3nt: TGTGCCAGCAGCTTGGGACATCCGAACACTGAAGCTTTCTTT
CDR3aa: CASSLGHPNTEAFF

d_gene: TRBD1
v_gene: TRBV10-1
abundance: -
j_gene: TRBJ2-5
CDR3nt: TGCGCCAGCAGTGAGGGGCAGACAGGGGGTTTGGAGACCCAGTACTTC
CDR3aa: CASSEGQTGGLETQYF

d_gene: -
v_gene: TRBV12-5
abundance: -
j_gene: TRBJ2-5
CDR3nt: TGTGCTAGTGGGCCAGGGTTTCAAGAGACCCAGTACTTC
CDR3aa: CASGPGFQETQYF

d_gene: -
v_gene: TRBV5-1
abundance: -
j_gene: TRBJ1-1
CDR3nt: TGCGCCAGCAGCTTGGCCCCAGGGATGAACACTGAAGCTTTCTTT
CDR3aa: CASSLAPGMNTEAFF

d_gene: TRBD2
v_gene: TRBV29-1
abundance: -
j_gene: TRBJ2-5
CDR3nt: TGCAGCTTAACAGCGGGGAGGCAAGAGACCCAGTACTTC
CDR3aa: CSLTAGRQETQYF

d_gene: -
v_gene: TRBV3-1/TRBV3-2
abundance: once
j_gene: TRBJ1-3
CDR3nt: TGTGCCAGCAGCTCCCACGGAGGGATTGGAAACACCATATATTTT
CDR3aa: CASSSHGGIGNTIYF

d_gene: TRBD2
v_gene: TRBV27
abundance: -
j_gene: TRBJ2-3
CDR3nt: TGTGCCAGCAGTTTATCCGGGGGGATTCGGACAGATACGCAGTATTTT
CDR3aa: CASSLSGGIRTDTQYF

d_gene: -
v_gene: TRBV5-1
abundance: -
j_gene: TRBJ1-2
CDR3nt: TGCGCCAGCAGCTTGGAGGGACACCCCACCGGCTACACCTTC
CDR3aa: CASSLEGHPTGYTF

d_gene: -
v_gene: TRBV21-1
abundance: -
j_gene: TRBJ1-6
CDR3nt: TGTGCCAGCAGCAAAACGGAAGGGGGTAACTATAATTCACCCCTCCACTTT
CDR3aa: CASSKTEGGNYNSPLHF

d_gene: -
v_gene: TRBV29-1
abundance: -
j_gene: TRBJ2-3
CDR3nt: TGCAGCGTCTGTACGGGACATAAGGAAACGCAGTATTTT
CDR3aa: CSVCTGHKETQYF

d_gene: TRBD1
v_gene: TRBV7-9
abundance: -
j_gene: TRBJ1-1
CDR3nt: TGTGCCAGCAGCCTTATACAGGGGGGCGACACTGAAGCTTTCTTT
CDR3aa: CASSLIQGGDTEAFF

d_gene: -
v_gene: TRBV5-1
abundance: -
j_gene: TRBJ1-2
CDR3nt: TGCGCCAGCAACCCCGGGGGGCCCGATGGCTACACCTTC
CDR3aa: CASNPGGPDGYTF

d_gene: TRBD1
v_gene: TRBV5-6
abundance: once
j_gene: TRBJ1-4
CDR3nt: TGTGCCAGCAGCCGGACAGGGGTTAATGAAAAACTGTTTTTT
CDR3aa: CASSRTGVNEKLFF

d_gene: TRBD1
v_gene: TRBV6-6
abundance: -
j_gene: TRBJ1-2
CDR3nt: TGTGCCAGCAGTTACCGGGACAGGGATGGCTACACCTTC
CDR3aa: CASSYRDRDGYTF

d_gene: -
v_gene: TRBV28
abundance: once
j_gene: TRBJ2-7
CDR3nt: TGTGCCAGCAGTTTAACCCTAGGATACGAGCAGTACTTC
CDR3aa: CASSLTLGYEQYF

d_gene: -
v_gene: TRBV6-6
abundance: -
j_gene: TRBJ1-6
CDR3nt: TGTGCCAGCAGTCTCACAGGGAGCTCTAATTCACCCCTCCACTTT
CDR3aa: CASSLTGSSNSPLHF

d_gene: -
v_gene: TRBV2
abundance: -
j_gene: TRBJ2-1
CDR3nt: TGTGCCAGCAGTGATGACGGGGGAAACAATGAGCAGTTCTTC
CDR3aa: CASSDDGGNNEQFF

d_gene: TRBD1
v_gene: TRBV2
abundance: -
j_gene: TRBJ1-6
CDR3nt: TGTGCCAGCAGTGGGGGACAGGGGCCCGATTCACCCCTCCACTTT
CDR3aa: CASSGGQGPDSPLHF

d_gene: TRBD2
v_gene: TRBV10-1
abundance: -
j_gene: TRBJ2-1
CDR3nt: TGCGCCAGCACTCGGGGGACTAGCGGGACGGGTGAGCAGTTCTTC
CDR3aa: CASTRGTSGTGEQFF

d_gene: -
v_gene: TRBV7-3
abundance: -
j_gene: TRBJ1-6
CDR3nt: TGTGCCAGCAGCTTAGATCTCCGGGGATCACCCCTCCACTTT
CDR3aa: CASSLDLRGSPLHF

d_gene: TRBD1
v_gene: TRBV6-5
abundance: -
j_gene: TRBJ1-5
CDR3nt: TGTGCCAGCAGGGACAGGGAATGGAATCAGCCCCAGCATTTT
CDR3aa: CASRDREWNQPQHF

d_gene: TRBD1
v_gene: TRBV9
abundance: -
j_gene: TRBJ2-7
CDR3nt: TGTGCCAGCAGCCCCATGGACAGGGGGCGAGAGGAGCAGTACTTC
CDR3aa: CASSPMDRGREEQYF

d_gene: -
v_gene: TRBV5-1
abundance: -
j_gene: TRBJ2-7
CDR3nt: TGCGCCAGCAGCTTGGGAGACTATTCCTACGAGCAGTACTTC
CDR3aa: CASSLGDYSYEQYF